Presented here are 20 T cell receptor beta chains from one specimen sequenced in a study of cytomegalovirus exposure and HLA in healthy donors. The PCR ran on 60 Vbeta and 13 Jbeta primers. Using immunoSEQ multiplex PCR, the repertoire was profiled, and TCRdb retains in-frame clones only, with some absent. The table lists 150,000 to 200,000 clones, roughly 78% of them singletons, with less than 8.5% in the top ten. Sequenced material: PBMCs. The source of these receptors is a man aged 35 to 55 in good health and CMV-seropositive.

This rearrangement joins TRBV7-2 to TRBJ2-1; 9 bases fit TRBD2. CDR3 length equals 17 residues. J gave up 6 bases and V 1 base, and 10 bases lay outside the gene matches. Germline V CDR1 and CDR2: SGHTA, FQGNSA. The CDR3 DNA sequence: TGTGCCAGCAGCTTAGGAATAATTCTAGCGGGGCCCAATGAGCAGTTCTTC. Its translation: CASSLGIILAGPNEQFF.

The rearrangement joins TRBV4-3 to TRBJ2-3; 15 nucleotides agree with TRBD2. Looked up from germline, CDR1 is LGHNA and CDR2 is YSLEER. The V segment lost 0 bases and the J segment 7 bases; nucleotides outside the gene matches: 8. The CDR3 extends over 18 amino acids. In DNA, the CDR3 is TGCGCCAGCAGCCAAGATCTGGGACTAGCGGGGGGCCCTAATACGCAGTATTTT. It is translated as CASSQDLGLAGGPNTQYF.

Only one count was recorded for this clone. The chain has TRBV6-1 and TRBJ2-3; TRBD2 is a possible D gene (6 bases). V lost 6 bases to trimming and J lost 1 base, with 11 bases between them. CDR3 size: 14 residues. In germline, CDR1 is MNHNS, CDR2 SASEGT. The CDR3: CASRPPGGTDTQYF. As DNA, the CDR3 is TGTGCCAGCAGACCCCCGGGGGGCACAGATACGCAGTATTTT.

This chain links TRBV7-3 with TRBJ2-3; possibly TRBD1 for D (5 bases). V was cut by 3 bases and J by 3 bases, with 10 bases left in between. The CDR3 totals 14 residues. The germline V gene encodes CDR1 SGHTA and CDR2 FQGTGA. Here the CDR3 reads CASSLTVLTDTQYF. In nucleotides, the CDR3 is TGTGCCAGCAGCTTGACAGTCCTAACAGATACGCAGTATTTT.

The V call is TRBV19, the J call TRBJ2-7; TRBD1 matches at 7 bases. This CDR3 spans 15 amino acids. Germline CDR1 reads LNHDA; CDR2 reads SQIVND (reference sequence). Losses at the gene ends were 8 bases for V and 1 base for J; bases not matched to a gene: 11. CDR3 sequence: CASGPGTESSYEQYF. The DNA for the CDR3 is TGTGCCAGTGGCCCCGGGACAGAGAGTTCCTACGAGCAGTACTTC.

This chain connects TRBV27 to TRBJ2-1; D is uncertain. The CDR3 runs to 14 residues. V lost 1 base and J 6 bases, leaving 10 bases between the germline ends. The germline CDR1 and CDR2 sequences are MNHEY and SMNVEV (reference sequence). DNA of the CDR3: TGTGCCAGCAGTTTATACACCCCATCCAATGAGCAGTTCTTC. Translation gives CASSLYTPSNEQFF.

This chain joins TRBV7-6 and TRBJ2-5; perhaps TRBD2 as D (5 bases). The CDR3 has 16 amino acids. The V and J ends lost 5 bases and 5 bases respectively, with 21 bases between them. Per the germline V gene, CDR1 is SGHVS and CDR2 is FNYEAQ. CDR3 loop: CASSHRGSSTRETQYF. In DNA, the CDR3 is TGTGCCAGCAGCCACCGGGGTAGTTCGACCCGCGAGACCCAGTACTTC.

The rearrangement joins TRBV19 to TRBJ2-7; D is possibly TRBD1 (6 bases). CDR1 and CDR2 (germline): LNHDA, SQIVND (reference sequence). The V and J ends lost 2 bases and 5 bases respectively, with 16 bases between them. This CDR3 comprises 15 residues. The CDR3 sequence is CASSIPRGSKDEQYF. The CDR3 DNA reads as TGTGCCAGTAGTATACCCAGGGGCTCGAAGGACGAGCAGTACTTC.

The chain links TRBV7-8 to TRBJ2-4; perhaps TRBD2 as D (6 bases). V was pared by 5 bases and J by 0 bases, with 14 bases between. The CDR3 covers 16 residues. Germline-derived CDR1 and CDR2 are SGHVS and FQNEAQ. The CDR3 sequence: CASSQGLILAKNIQYF. CDR3 nucleotide sequence: TGTGCCAGCAGCCAGGGACTGATCCTAGCCAAAAACATTCAGTACTTC.

The rearrangement links TRBV7-6 to TRBJ2-7, with 12 bases matching TRBD2. The CDR3 extends over 16 amino acids. From germline, CDR1 is SGHVS and CDR2 FNYEAQ. Losses at the gene ends were 5 bases for V and 1 base for J; bases not matched to a gene: 6. In DNA form, the CDR3 reads TGTGCCAGCAGCCGCGGGACTAGCGGGTCATCCTACGAGCAGTACTTC. Its translation is CASSRGTSGSSYEQYF.

The chain employs TRBV15 and TRBJ2-3; D might be TRBD1 (6 bases). Germline loops: CDR1 LNHNV, CDR2 YYDKDF (reference sequence). The CDR3 has 16 amino acids. With 2 bases removed from V and 2 bases from J, the gap between germline ends came to 14 bases. The CDR3 region has the DNA TGTGCCACCAGCAGACCCCAGGGGAGCAACACAGATACGCAGTATTTT. Its protein product is CATSRPQGSNTDTQYF.

The chain uses TRBV7-9 and TRBJ1-2; D unresolved. The CDR3 length is 14 residues. V was shortened by 5 bases and J by 2 bases, with 12 bases between the two germline ends. Looked up from germline, CDR1 is SEHNR and CDR2 is FQNEAQ (reference sequence). CDR3 bases: TGTGCCAGCAGCCTATTACTGGTCAACTATGGCTACACCTTC. Amino acids: CASSLLLVNYGYTF.

The V gene is TRBV2, the J gene TRBJ1-5; TRBD1 matches at 7 bases. In germline, CDR1 is SNHLY, CDR2 FYNNEI. This CDR3 comprises 14 residues. After removal of 7 bases from V and 7 bases from J, the junction contained 10 bases not matched to a gene. In nucleotides, the CDR3 is TGTGCCAGCACCCTAGAAGGGGGCGACCAGCCCCAGCATTTT. Translating it yields CASTLEGGDQPQHF.

The genes are TRBV5-1 and TRBJ1-6; possibly TRBD1 for D (6 bases). V gave up 2 bases and J gave up 7 bases, with 16 bases separating them. This CDR3 region has 16 residues. Germline CDR1 is SGHRS and CDR2 is YFSETQ. The CDR3 reads CASSLDGAQGNSPLHF. The CDR3, as DNA: TGCGCCAGCAGCTTAGACGGAGCGCAGGGGAATTCACCCCTCCACTTT.

This chain uses TRBV27 with TRBJ2-5; the match to TRBD1 covers 8 bases. J was trimmed by 1 base and V by 3 bases; bases with no gene match: 16. Germline V lookup: CDR1 MNHEY, CDR2 SMNVEV (reference sequence). The CDR3 totals 19 residues. The CDR3 reads CASSFSRGRAGGFQETQYF. Here the CDR3 DNA reads TGTGCCAGCAGTTTCTCGAGGGGTCGCGCAGGGGGCTTCCAAGAGACCCAGTACTTC.

V gene TRBV7-2 combines with J gene TRBJ2-7; D perhaps matches TRBD1 (5 bases). This CDR3 contains 14 residues. The germline CDR1 and CDR2 sequences are SGHTA and FQGNSA. V was shortened by 0 bases and J by 3 bases, with 9 bases between the two germline ends. DNA of the CDR3: TGTGCCAGCAGCTTAGCTCCGCAGGGCTACGAGCAGTACTTC. Its translation: CASSLAPQGYEQYF.

The chain's CDR3 is CASSLDSIAGGLGEQFF. CDR3 DNA sequence: TGTGCCAGCAGCTTAGATTCCATAGCGGGGGGGCTCGGTGAGCAGTTCTTC. V is TRBV11-1 and J is TRBJ2-1; TRBD2 agrees at 11 bases. Germline-derived CDR1 and CDR2 are SGHAT and FQDESV (reference sequence). Trimming cost V 1 base and J 9 bases; bases outside gene matches: 11. The CDR3 runs to 17 residues.

This clone was found a few times. The chain couples TRBV7-9 to TRBJ1-5, with 7 bases identical to TRBD1. Unmatched junction bases numbered 6, after V lost 5 bases and J lost 2 bases. The germline V gene has CDR1 SEHNR and CDR2 FQNEAQ (reference sequence). The CDR3 totals 15 residues. Here the CDR3 reads CASSLIGQGNQPQHF. In DNA, the CDR3 is TGTGCCAGCAGCCTCATCGGACAGGGCAATCAGCCCCAGCATTTT.

As DNA, the CDR3 is TGTGCCAGCAGGTTTACACAGGGCCGGGAGACCCAGTACTTC. This sequence encodes CASRFTQGRETQYF. The chain joins TRBV6-5 to TRBJ2-5; TRBD1 is a possible D gene (6 bases). Trimming took off 6 bases at V and 5 bases at J, with 16 bases between the two ends. The germline CDR1 and CDR2 sequences are MNHEY and SVGAGI. CDR3 length: 14 amino acids.

The CDR3 sequence is CSVPVWRGGSSYNEQFF. The CDR3 DNA follows: TGCAGCGTCCCGGTGTGGCGGGGGGGCAGCTCCTACAATGAGCAGTTCTTC. The rearrangement uses TRBV29-1 and TRBJ2-1; the match to TRBD2 covers 9 bases. The trim removed 6 bases at V and 0 bases at J, leaving 12 bases unmatched. The CDR3 sequence is 17 residues long. Germline CDR1 SQVTM, CDR2 ANQGSEA.